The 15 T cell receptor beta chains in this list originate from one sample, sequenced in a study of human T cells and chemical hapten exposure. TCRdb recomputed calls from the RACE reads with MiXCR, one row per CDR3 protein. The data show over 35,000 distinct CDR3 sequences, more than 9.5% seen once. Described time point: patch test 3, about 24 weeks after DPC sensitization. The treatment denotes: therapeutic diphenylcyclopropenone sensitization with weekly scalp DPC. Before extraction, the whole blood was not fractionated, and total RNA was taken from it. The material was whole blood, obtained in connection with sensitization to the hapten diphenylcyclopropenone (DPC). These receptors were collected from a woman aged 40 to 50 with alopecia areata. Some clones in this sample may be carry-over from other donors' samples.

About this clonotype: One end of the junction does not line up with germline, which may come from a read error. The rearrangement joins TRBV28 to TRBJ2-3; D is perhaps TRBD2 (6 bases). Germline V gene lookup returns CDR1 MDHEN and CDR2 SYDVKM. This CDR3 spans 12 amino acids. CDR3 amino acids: CASSLSGDKQYF. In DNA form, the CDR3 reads TGTGCCAGCAGTTTATCGGGAGATAAGCAGTATTTT.

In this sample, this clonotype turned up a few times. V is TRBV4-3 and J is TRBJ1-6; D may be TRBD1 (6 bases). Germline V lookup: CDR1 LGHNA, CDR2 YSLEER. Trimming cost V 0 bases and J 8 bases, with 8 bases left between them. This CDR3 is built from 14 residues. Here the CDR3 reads CASSQDRGYSPLHF. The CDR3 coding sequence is TGCGCCAGCAGCCAAGACAGGGGTTATTCACCCCTCCACTTT.

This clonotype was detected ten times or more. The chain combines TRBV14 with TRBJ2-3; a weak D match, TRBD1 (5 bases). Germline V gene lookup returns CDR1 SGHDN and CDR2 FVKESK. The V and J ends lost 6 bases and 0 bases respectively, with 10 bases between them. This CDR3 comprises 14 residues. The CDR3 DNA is TGTGCCAGCAGTGATAGGGGAAGCACAGATACGCAGTATTTT. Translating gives CASSDRGSTDTQYF.

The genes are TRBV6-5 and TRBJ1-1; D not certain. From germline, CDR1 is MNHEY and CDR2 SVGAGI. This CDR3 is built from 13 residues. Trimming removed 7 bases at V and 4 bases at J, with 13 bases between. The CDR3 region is CASKPMMGTEAFF. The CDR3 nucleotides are TGTGCCAGCAAGCCAATGATGGGCACTGAAGCTTTCTTT.

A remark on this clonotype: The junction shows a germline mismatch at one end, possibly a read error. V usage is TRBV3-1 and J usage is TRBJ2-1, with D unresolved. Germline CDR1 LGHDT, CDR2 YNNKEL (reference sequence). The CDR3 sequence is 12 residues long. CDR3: CASIQVRNEQFF. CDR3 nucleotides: TGTGCCAGCATCCAAGTCAGAAATGAGCAGTTCTTC.

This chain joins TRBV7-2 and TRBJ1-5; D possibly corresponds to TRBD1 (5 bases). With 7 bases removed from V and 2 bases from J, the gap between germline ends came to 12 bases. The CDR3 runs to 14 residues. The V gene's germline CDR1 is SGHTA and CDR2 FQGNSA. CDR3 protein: CASNPGGGNQPQHF. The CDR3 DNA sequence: TGTGCCAGCAATCCTGGGGGGGGCAATCAGCCCCAGCATTTT.

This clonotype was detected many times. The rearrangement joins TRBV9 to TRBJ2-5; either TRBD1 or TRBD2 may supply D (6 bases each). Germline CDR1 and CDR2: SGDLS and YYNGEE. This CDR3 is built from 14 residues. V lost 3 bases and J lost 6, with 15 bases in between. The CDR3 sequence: CASSEARGGQTQYF. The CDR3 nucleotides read TGTGCCAGCAGCGAGGCCCGAGGGGGGCAGACCCAGTACTTC.

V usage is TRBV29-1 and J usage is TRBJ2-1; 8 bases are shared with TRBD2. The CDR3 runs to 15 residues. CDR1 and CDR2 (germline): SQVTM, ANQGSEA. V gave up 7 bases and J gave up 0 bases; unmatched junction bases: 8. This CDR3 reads CSAPSGSGSYNEQFF. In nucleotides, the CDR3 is TGCAGCGCCCCAAGCGGGAGTGGCTCCTACAATGAGCAGTTCTTC.

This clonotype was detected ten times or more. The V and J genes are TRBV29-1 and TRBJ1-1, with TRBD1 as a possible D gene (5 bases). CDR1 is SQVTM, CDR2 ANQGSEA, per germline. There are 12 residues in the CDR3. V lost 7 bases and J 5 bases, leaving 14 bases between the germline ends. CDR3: CSADGGETEAFF. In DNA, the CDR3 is TGCAGCGCCGACGGGGGAGAGACTGAAGCTTTCTTT.

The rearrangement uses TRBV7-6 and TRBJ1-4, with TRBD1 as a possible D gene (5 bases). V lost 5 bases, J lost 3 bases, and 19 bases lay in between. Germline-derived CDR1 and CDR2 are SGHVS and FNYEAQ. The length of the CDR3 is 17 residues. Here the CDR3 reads CASSVSGRARANEKLFF. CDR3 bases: TGTGCCAGCAGCGTATCAGGGCGGGCCCGGGCTAATGAAAAACTGTTTTTT.

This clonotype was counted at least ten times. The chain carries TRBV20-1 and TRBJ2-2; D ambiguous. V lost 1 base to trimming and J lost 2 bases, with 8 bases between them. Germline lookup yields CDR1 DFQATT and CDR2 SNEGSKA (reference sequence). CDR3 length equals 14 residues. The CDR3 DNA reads TGCAGTGCTAGAGGACCCCCCAACACCGGGGAGCTGTTTTTT. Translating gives CSARGPPNTGELFF.

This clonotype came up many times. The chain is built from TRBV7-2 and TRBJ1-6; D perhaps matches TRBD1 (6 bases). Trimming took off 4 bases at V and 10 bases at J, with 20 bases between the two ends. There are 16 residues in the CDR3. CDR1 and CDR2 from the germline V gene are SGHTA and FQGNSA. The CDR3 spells CASSSGQSLDISPLHF. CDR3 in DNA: TGTGCCAGCAGCTCCGGACAGTCCCTCGACATATCACCCCTCCACTTT.

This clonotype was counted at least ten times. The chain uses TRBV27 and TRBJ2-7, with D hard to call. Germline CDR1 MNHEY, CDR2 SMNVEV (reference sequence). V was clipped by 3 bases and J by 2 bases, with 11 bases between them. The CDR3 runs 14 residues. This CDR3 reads CASSFRQTPYEQYF. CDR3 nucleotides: TGTGCCAGCAGTTTCAGACAAACCCCCTACGAGCAGTACTTC.

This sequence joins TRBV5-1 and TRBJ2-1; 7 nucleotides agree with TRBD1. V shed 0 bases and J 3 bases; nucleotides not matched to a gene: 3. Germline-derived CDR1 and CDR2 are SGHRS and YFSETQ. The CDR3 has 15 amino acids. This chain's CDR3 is CASSLAGTDYNEQFF. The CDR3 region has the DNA TGCGCCAGCAGCTTGGCCGGGACAGACTACAATGAGCAGTTCTTC.

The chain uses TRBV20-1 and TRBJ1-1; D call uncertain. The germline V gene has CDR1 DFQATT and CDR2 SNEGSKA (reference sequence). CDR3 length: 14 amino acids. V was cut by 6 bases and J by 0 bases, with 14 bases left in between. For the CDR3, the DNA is TGCAGTGCCTCGCGGAACTCTATGAACACTGAAGCTTTCTTT. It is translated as CSASRNSMNTEAFF.